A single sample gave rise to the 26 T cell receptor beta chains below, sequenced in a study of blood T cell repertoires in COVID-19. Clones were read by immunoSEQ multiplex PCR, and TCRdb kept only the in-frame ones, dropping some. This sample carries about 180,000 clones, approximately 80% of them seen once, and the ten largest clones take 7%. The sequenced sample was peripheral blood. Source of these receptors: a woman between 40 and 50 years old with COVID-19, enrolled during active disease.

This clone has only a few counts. CDR3 amino acids: CASGTSGGGTDTQYF. DNA for the CDR3: TGTGCCAGCGGGACTAGCGGGGGGGGCACAGATACGCAGTATTTT. The chain uses TRBV6-4 and TRBJ2-3; the match to TRBD2 covers 16 bases. Germline V gives CDR1 MRHNA, CDR2 SNTAGT. The V and J ends lost 8 bases and 1 base, in that order; junction bases with no gene match: 0. There are 15 residues in the CDR3.

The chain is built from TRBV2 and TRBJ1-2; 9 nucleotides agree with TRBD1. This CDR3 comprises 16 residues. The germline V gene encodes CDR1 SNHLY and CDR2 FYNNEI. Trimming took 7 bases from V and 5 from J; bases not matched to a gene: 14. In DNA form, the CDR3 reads TGTGCCAGCACGGGATCTAGGACAGGGGAGGGGTATGGCTACACCTTC. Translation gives CASTGSRTGEGYGYTF.

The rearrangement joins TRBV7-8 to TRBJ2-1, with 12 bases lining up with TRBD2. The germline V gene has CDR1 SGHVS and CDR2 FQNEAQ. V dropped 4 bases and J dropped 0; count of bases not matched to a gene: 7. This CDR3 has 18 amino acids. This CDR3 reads CASSSGLAGTLSYNEQFF. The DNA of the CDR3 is TGTGCCAGCAGCTCCGGACTAGCGGGAACCCTCTCCTACAATGAGCAGTTCTTC.

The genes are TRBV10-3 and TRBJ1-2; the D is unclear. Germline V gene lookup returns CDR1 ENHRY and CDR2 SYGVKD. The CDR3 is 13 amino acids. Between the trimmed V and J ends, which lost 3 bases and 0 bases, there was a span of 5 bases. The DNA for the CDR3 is TGTGCCATCAGTGAAACAGCTAACTATGGCTACACCTTC. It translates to CAISETANYGYTF.

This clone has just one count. The chain's CDR3 is CASSSEVRGYGYTF. CDR3 DNA sequence: TGTGCCAGCAGCTCGGAGGTCAGAGGATATGGCTACACCTTC. The chain uses TRBV7-2 and TRBJ1-2, with no clear D. The CDR3 is made up of 14 amino acids. Trimming shortened V by 4 bases and J by 5 bases, and 14 bases separated the two germline ends. In germline, CDR1 is SGHTA, CDR2 FQGNSA.

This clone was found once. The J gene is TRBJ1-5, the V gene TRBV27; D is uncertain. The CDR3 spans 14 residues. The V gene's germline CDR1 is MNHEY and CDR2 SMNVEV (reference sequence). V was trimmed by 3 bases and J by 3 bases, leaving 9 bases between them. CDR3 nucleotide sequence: TGTGCCAGCAGTTTGGGCAGGAACAATCAGCCCCAGCATTTT. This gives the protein CASSLGRNNQPQHF.

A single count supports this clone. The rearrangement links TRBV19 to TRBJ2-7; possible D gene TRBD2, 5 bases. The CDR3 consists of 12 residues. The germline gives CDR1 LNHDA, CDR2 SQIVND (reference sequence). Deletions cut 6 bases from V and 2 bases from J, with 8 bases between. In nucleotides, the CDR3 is TGTGCCAGTAGCGGGATAGCCTACGAGCAGTACTTC. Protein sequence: CASSGIAYEQYF.

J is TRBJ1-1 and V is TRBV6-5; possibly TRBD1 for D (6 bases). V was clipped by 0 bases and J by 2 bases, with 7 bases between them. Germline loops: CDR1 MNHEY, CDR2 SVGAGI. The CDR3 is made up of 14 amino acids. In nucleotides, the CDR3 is TGTGCCAGCAGTTACTCGGACAGCAACACTGAAGCTTTCTTT. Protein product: CASSYSDSNTEAFF.

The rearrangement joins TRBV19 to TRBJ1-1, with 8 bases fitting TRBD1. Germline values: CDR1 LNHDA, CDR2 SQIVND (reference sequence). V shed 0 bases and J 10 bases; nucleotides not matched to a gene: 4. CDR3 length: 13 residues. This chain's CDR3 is CASSIDGQGLAFF. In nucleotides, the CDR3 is TGTGCCAGTAGTATAGACGGACAGGGTCTAGCTTTCTTT. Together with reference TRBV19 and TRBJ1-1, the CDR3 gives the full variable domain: DGGITQSPKYLFRKEGQNVTLSCEQNLNHDAMYWYRQDPGQGLRLIYYSQIVNDFQKGDIAEGYSVSREKKESFPLTVTSAQKNPTAFYLCASSIDGQGLAFFGQGTRLTVV.

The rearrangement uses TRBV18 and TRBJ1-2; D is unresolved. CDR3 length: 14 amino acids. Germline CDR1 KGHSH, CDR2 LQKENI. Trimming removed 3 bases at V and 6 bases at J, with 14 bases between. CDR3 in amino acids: CASSPTTPRDGYTF. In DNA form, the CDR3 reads TGTGCCAGCTCACCGACGACACCTCGAGATGGCTACACCTTC. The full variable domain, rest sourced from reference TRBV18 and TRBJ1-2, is NAGVMQNPRHLVRRRGQEARLRCSPMKGHSHVYWYRQLPEEGLKFMVYLQKENIIDESGMPKERFSAEFPKEGPSILRIQQVVRGDSAAYFCASSPTTPRDGYTFGSGTRLTVV.

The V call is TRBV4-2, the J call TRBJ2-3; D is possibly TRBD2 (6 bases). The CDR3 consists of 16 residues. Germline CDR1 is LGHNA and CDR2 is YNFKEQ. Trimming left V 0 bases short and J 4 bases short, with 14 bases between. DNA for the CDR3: TGTGCCAGCAGCCAAGATCCTCGGGGGAGCGCAGATACGCAGTATTTT. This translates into CASSQDPRGSADTQYF.

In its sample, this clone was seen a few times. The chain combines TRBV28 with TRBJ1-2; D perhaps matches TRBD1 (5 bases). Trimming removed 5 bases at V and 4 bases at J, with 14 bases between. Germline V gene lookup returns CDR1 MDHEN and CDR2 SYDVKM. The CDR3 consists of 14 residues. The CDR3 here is CASSITGAFYGYTF. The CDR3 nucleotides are TGTGCCAGCAGTATCACAGGAGCCTTCTATGGCTACACCTTC.

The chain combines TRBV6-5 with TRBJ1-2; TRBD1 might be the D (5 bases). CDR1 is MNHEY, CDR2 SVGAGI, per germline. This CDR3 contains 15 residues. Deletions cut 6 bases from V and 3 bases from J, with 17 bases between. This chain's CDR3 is CASSRAGRPDYGYTF. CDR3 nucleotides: TGTGCCAGCAGCAGAGCGGGACGACCGGACTATGGCTACACCTTC.

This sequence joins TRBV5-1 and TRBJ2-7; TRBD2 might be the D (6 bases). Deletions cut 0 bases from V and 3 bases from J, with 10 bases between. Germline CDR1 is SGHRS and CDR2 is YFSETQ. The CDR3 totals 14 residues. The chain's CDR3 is CASSLVAGSYEQYF. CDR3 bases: TGCGCCAGCAGCTTGGTGGCGGGGAGCTACGAGCAGTACTTC.

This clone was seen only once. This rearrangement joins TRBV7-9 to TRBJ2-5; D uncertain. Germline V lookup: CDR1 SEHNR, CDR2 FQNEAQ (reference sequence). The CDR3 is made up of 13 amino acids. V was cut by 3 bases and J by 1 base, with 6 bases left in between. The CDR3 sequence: CASSLSVQETQYF. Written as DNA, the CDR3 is TGTGCCAGCAGCTTGTCTGTCCAAGAGACCCAGTACTTC.

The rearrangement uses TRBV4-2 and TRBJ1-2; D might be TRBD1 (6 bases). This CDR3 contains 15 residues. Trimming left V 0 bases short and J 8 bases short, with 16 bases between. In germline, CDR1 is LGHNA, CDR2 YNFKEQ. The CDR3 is CASSQDAPGDEGYTF. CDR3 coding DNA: TGTGCCAGCAGCCAAGATGCCCCAGGGGATGAGGGCTACACCTTC.

The CDR3, as DNA: TGTGCCAGCAGCTTAGGGGCAGGGGTGGGGAATGAGCAGTTCTTC. It codes for CASSLGAGVGNEQFF. V and J are TRBV11-1 and TRBJ2-1; tentatively, D is TRBD1 (6 bases). Germline CDR1 reads SGHAT; CDR2 reads FQDESV (reference sequence). The V gene lost 1 base and the J gene lost 7 bases, with 14 bases spanning the gap. CDR3 length: 15 amino acids.

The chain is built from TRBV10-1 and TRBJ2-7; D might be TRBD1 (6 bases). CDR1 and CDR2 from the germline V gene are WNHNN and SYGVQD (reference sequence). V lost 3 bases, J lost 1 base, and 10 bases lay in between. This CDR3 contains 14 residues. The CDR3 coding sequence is TGCGCCAGCAGTGAAATGGACAGTTCCTACGAGCAGTACTTC. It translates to CASSEMDSSYEQYF.

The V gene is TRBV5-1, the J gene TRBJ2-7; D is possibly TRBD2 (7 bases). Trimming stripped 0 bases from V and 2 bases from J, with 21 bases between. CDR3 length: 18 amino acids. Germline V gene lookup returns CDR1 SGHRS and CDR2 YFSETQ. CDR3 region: CASSLVGGGRLPPYEQYF. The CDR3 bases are TGCGCCAGCAGCTTGGTGGGAGGGGGGAGACTACCCCCCTACGAGCAGTACTTC.

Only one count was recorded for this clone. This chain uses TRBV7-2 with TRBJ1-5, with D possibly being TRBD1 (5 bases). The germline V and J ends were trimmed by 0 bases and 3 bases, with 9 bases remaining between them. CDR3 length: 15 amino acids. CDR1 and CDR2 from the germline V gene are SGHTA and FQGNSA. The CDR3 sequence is CASSLAQGFNQPQHF. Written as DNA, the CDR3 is TGTGCCAGCAGCTTAGCTCAGGGTTTCAATCAGCCCCAGCATTTT.

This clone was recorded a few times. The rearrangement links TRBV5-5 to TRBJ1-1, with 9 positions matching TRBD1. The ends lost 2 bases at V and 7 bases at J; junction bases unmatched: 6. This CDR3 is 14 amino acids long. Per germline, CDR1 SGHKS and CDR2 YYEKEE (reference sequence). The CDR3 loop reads CASSLEQGADEAFF. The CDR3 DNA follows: TGTGCCAGCAGCTTAGAACAGGGGGCTGATGAAGCTTTCTTT.

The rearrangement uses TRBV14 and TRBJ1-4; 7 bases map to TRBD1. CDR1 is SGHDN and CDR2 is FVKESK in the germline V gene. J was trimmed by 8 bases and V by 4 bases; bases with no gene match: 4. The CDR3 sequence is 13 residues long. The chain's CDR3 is CASSRNRGEKLFF. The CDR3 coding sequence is TGTGCCAGCAGCCGCAACAGGGGAGAAAAACTGTTTTTT. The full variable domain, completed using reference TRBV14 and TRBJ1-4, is EAGVTQFPSHSVIEKGQTVTLRCDPISGHDNLYWYRRVMGKEIKFLLHFVKESKQDESGMPNNRFLAERTGGTYSTLKVQPAELEDSGVYFCASSRNRGEKLFFGSGTQLSVL.

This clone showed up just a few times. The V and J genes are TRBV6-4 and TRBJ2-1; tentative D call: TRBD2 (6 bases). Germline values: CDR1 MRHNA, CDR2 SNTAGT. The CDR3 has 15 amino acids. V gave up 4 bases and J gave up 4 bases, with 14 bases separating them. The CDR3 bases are TGTGCCAGCAGTGTAGAACGCGGGGAGTACAATGAGCAGTTCTTC. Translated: CASSVERGEYNEQFF.

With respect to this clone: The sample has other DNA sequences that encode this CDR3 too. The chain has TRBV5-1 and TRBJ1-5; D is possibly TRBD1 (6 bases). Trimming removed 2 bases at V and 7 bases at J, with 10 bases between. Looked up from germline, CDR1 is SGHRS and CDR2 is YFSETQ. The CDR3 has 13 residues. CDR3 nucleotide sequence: TGCGCCAGCAGCTTAGCAGGGGACCAGCCCCAGCATTTT. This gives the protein CASSLAGDQPQHF.

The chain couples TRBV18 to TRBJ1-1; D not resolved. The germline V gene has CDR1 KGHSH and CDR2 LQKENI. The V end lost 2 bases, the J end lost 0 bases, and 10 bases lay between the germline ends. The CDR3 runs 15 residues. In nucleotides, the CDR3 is TGTGCCAGCTCACCAAGAGAGCTCATGAACACTGAAGCTTTCTTT. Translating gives CASSPRELMNTEAFF.

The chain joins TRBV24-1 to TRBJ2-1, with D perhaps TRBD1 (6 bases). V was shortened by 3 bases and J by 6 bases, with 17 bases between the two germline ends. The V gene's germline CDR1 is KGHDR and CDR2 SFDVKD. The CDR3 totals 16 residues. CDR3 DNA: TGTGCCACCAGTGATCCCAACCCACAGGGCGTCAATGAGCAGTTCTTC. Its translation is CATSDPNPQGVNEQFF.